These 11 T cell receptor beta chains were all obtained from the same sample, sequenced in a study of vaccination effects on CD4 cells after COVID-19. Before sequencing, viral peptide pools were used by the ViraFEST assay to expand antigen-specific CD4+ T cells. Subsequent to a culture period of about ten days, CD4+ T cells were isolated. Each participant was administered two doses of either the BNT162b2 or the mRNA-1273 vaccine. The method was immunoSEQ multiplex PCR; TCRdb's version includes in-frame clones alone and lacks a portion of them. The sample lists around 22,000 clones; approximately 72% were seen once. Their target antigens are unknown. The sequences come from CD4+ T cells from PBMCs cultured with HCoV-NL63 spike peptides, collected after COVID-19 vaccination. The receptors come from a human donor who received a COVID-19 vaccine.

The chain employs TRBV2 and TRBJ1-5, with D unresolved. CDR1 SNHLY and CDR2 FYNNEI come from the germline V gene. Trimming cost V 7 bases and J 1 base, with 14 bases left between them. The CDR3 is 15 residues long. DNA of the CDR3: TGTGCCAGCACCACCGCGGTCTCGAGCAATCAGCCCCAGCATTTT. Translation gives CASTTAVSSNQPQHF.

This chain connects TRBV29-1 to TRBJ2-3, with 8 positions matching TRBD2. CDR3 length equals 12 residues. The ends lost 6 bases at V and 7 bases at J; junction bases unmatched: 6. The germline gives CDR1 SQVTM, CDR2 ANQGSEA. CDR3 in amino acids: CSVGSGSNTQYF. CDR3 coding DNA: TGCAGCGTAGGAAGCGGGAGTAATACGCAGTATTTT.

This clone was seen a few times. At one end the junction does not follow the germline gene, possibly because of a read error. This CDR3 is CASTSEDLAGPRVF. The CDR3 bases are TGCGCCAGCACTTCCGAGGACTTGGCGGGCCCGAGGGTCTTC. V and J are TRBV5-1 and TRBJ2-1; D may be TRBD2 (5 bases). There are 14 residues in the CDR3. The V gene's germline CDR1 is SGHRS and CDR2 YFSETQ.

This clone appeared once. Written as DNA, the CDR3 is TGTGCCAGCAGCTTGGATCTAGCGGCCCTCAGTAATGAGCAGTTCTTC. Amino acids: CASSLDLAALSNEQFF. The chain has TRBV5-6 and TRBJ2-1; 7 positions match TRBD2. This CDR3 has 16 residues. CDR1 is SGHDT and CDR2 is YYEEEE in the germline V gene. J was trimmed by 7 bases and V by 0 bases; bases with no gene match: 10.

The chain couples TRBV6-5 to TRBJ1-1; 7 bases align to TRBD1. CDR3 length equals 14 residues. Germline loops: CDR1 MNHEY, CDR2 SVGAGI. V was pared by 6 bases and J by 0 bases, with 4 bases of the junction left unmatched. CDR3 loop: CASSKDRLNTEAFF. CDR3 coding DNA: TGTGCCAGCAGCAAGGACAGGTTGAACACTGAAGCTTTCTTT.

This clone occurred a few times. The gene calls are TRBV10-2 and TRBJ2-2; 12 bases agree with TRBD2. CDR1 and CDR2 (germline): WSHSY, SAAADI. The V gene end was trimmed by 7 bases and the J gene end by 7 bases; junction bases not matched to a gene: 13. The CDR3 loop spans 17 amino acids. CDR3 sequence (DNA): TGCGCCAGCACCGGGCGACTAGCGGGAGTGGTAGACGGGGAGCTGTTTTTT. It is translated as CASTGRLAGVVDGELFF.

This clone was detected only once. The chain has TRBV5-1 and TRBJ2-7; TRBD2 aligns across 10 bases. Germline CDR1 and CDR2: SGHRS and YFSETQ. Trimming at V came to 3 bases and at J to 1 base, leaving 7 bases not matched to a gene. This CDR3 has 16 residues. CDR3 nucleotides: TGCGCCAGCAGCTCGTCTAGCGGGAGTCGTTCCTACGAGCAGTACTTC. Its protein product is CASSSSSGSRSYEQYF.

The chain couples TRBV2 to TRBJ2-1, with 7 positions matching TRBD1. CDR3 length equals 17 residues. The germline CDR1 and CDR2 sequences are SNHLY and FYNNEI. The ends lost 2 bases at V and 2 bases at J; junction bases unmatched: 9. Here the CDR3 reads CASSESGGSVTYNEQFF. The DNA for the CDR3 is TGTGCCAGCAGTGAATCAGGGGGTAGCGTGACCTACAATGAGCAGTTCTTC.

The chain links TRBV10-3 to TRBJ2-5; 8 positions match TRBD1. CDR3 length equals 14 residues. In germline, CDR1 is ENHRY, CDR2 SYGVKD. V dropped 9 bases and J dropped 5; count of bases not matched to a gene: 11. The chain's CDR3 is CAIGPDRVRETQYF. The CDR3 DNA reads as TGTGCCATAGGACCGGACAGGGTGAGGGAGACCCAGTACTTC.

In its sample, this clone was seen a few times. This chain connects TRBV10-3 to TRBJ2-3; weak D call: TRBD1 (7 bases). Germline V CDR1 and CDR2: ENHRY, SYGVKD. The CDR3 consists of 16 residues. V lost 4 bases to trimming and J lost 2 bases, with 16 bases between them. DNA of the CDR3: TGTGCCATCAGTGGCGGGCAGGGGGGTACCACAGATACGCAGTATTTT. Protein: CAISGGQGGTTDTQYF.

The chain links TRBV6-6 to TRBJ1-6; 9 bases fit TRBD1. V gave up 2 bases and J gave up 16 bases; unmatched junction bases: 6. Germline V gene sequence: CDR1 MNHNY, CDR2 SVGAGI (reference sequence). The CDR3 contains 13 residues. CDR3 sequence (DNA): TGTGCCAGCAGTTACCGGGACAGGGATCCTCTCCACTTT. The encoded protein is CASSYRDRDPLHF.